This TCR beta chain was captured by sequencing in a study of T cell changes during pregnancy in multiple sclerosis. Profiled with immunoSEQ multiplex PCR; TCRdb holds only in-frame clones, not every one. This table has about 68,000 clones, about nine tenths appearing once. The V gene end was trimmed by 1 base and the J gene end by 6 bases; junction bases not matched to a gene: 4. CDR1 and CDR2 (germline): SGHRS, YFSETQ. The CDR3 covers 15 residues. The source is a female donor with multiple sclerosis, enrolled in a pregnancy study. The rearrangement joins TRBV5-1 to TRBJ2-2; 9 bases align to TRBD1. The material sequenced was peripheral blood, taken in the third trimester of pregnancy. This CDR3 reads CASSLSTGGAGELFF. CDR3 sequence (DNA): TGCGCCAGCAGCTTGTCGACAGGGGGAGCCGGGGAGCTGTTTTTT.